Presented here are 30 T cell receptor beta chains from one specimen sequenced in a study of cytomegalovirus exposure and HLA in healthy donors. Researchers ran the PCR with 60 Vbeta and 13 Jbeta primers. Method: immunoSEQ multiplex PCR; TCRdb's copy keeps in-frame clones and lacks some. Here the sample spans 150,000 to 200,000 clones, 60% to 80% being singletons. The specimen was PBMCs. The receptors were gathered from a man between 18 and 29 years old in good health and CMV-seropositive.

The chain is built from TRBV7-9 and TRBJ1-2; D is possibly TRBD1 (6 bases). The germline V gene has CDR1 SEHNR and CDR2 FQNEAQ (reference sequence). CDR3 length: 14 amino acids. Trimming stripped 4 bases from V and 1 base from J, with 10 bases between. The CDR3 coding sequence is TGTGCCAGCAGCTCCGGACAGATTAACTATGGCTACACCTTC. Amino acids: CASSSGQINYGYTF.

The V call is TRBV5-6, the J call TRBJ2-2, with TRBD2 matching over 9 bases. The CDR3 sequence is 17 residues long. Trimming at V came to 4 bases and at J to 4 bases, leaving 11 bases not matched to a gene. Germline V lookup: CDR1 SGHDT, CDR2 YYEEEE. Here the CDR3 DNA reads TGTGCCAGCAGCCCCGCTTTTCGAGCGGGGGGCACCGGGGAGCTGTTTTTT. Its translation is CASSPAFRAGGTGELFF.

This clone was counted a few times. The rearrangement joins TRBV5-1 to TRBJ1-1; 7 nucleotides agree with TRBD1. The V segment lost 5 bases and the J segment 6 bases; nucleotides outside the gene matches: 7. Germline assignment: CDR1 SGHRS and CDR2 YFSETQ. The CDR3 is 13 residues long. The CDR3 DNA reads TGCGCCAGCAGGTCGACAGGGTCTCCTGAAGCTTTCTTT. Translation: CASRSTGSPEAFF. Supplemented by reference TRBV5-1 and TRBJ1-1, the full variable domain reads KAGVTQTPRYLIKTRGQQVTLSCSPISGHRSVSWYQQTPGQGLQFLFEYFSETQRNKGNFPGRFSGRQFSNSRSEMNVSTLELGDSALYLCASRSTGSPEAFFGQGTRLTVV.

This sequence joins TRBV11-2 and TRBJ2-1; a possible D gene is TRBD2 (7 bases). Per the germline V gene, CDR1 is SGHAT and CDR2 is FQNNGV. Trimming shortened V by 6 bases and J by 1 base, and 13 bases separated the two germline ends. The CDR3 has 15 residues. CDR3 residues: CASRVGGASYNEQFF. The CDR3 DNA reads as TGTGCCAGCAGAGTTGGGGGGGCGTCCTACAATGAGCAGTTCTTC.

This sequence joins TRBV5-8 and TRBJ1-2; weak D call: TRBD1 (6 bases). The germline V gene has CDR1 SGHTS and CDR2 YDEGEE. This CDR3 has 16 residues. V dropped 3 bases and J dropped 4 bases, with 19 bases sitting between them. The CDR3 nucleotides are TGTGCCAGCAGCTCTCCCTCTGGCGGGGGGCCCTATGGCTACACCTTC. This gives the protein CASSSPSGGGPYGYTF.

The CDR3 DNA reads TGTGCCAGCAGTTTAGGCGGAATCTACGAGCAGTACGTC. It is translated as CASSLGGIYEQYV. The chain links TRBV28 to TRBJ2-7; D not certain. V was pared by 2 bases and J by 3 bases, with 8 bases between. CDR1 MDHEN and CDR2 SYDVKM come from the germline V gene. The CDR3 contains 13 residues.

The chain carries TRBV4-1 and TRBJ2-4; 7 bases align to TRBD2. J was trimmed by 0 bases and V by 0 bases; bases with no gene match: 5. The germline V gene encodes CDR1 MGHRA and CDR2 YSYEKL. The CDR3 contains 17 residues. This chain's CDR3 is CASSQDPSGLAKNIQYF. The CDR3, as DNA: TGCGCCAGCAGCCAAGATCCTAGCGGACTAGCCAAAAACATTCAGTACTTC.

The V and J genes are TRBV29-1 and TRBJ1-1; 8 nucleotides match TRBD1. This CDR3 region has 12 residues. Looked up from germline, CDR1 is SQVTM and CDR2 is ANQGSEA. The V gene end was trimmed by 6 bases and the J gene end by 5 bases; junction bases not matched to a gene: 5. The CDR3 spells CSVGQGRTEAFF. CDR3 DNA sequence: TGCAGCGTCGGACAGGGTCGGACTGAAGCTTTCTTT.

The table lists this clone with a count of one. The V and J genes are TRBV28 and TRBJ1-2; 8 bases line up with TRBD1. Germline CDR1 and CDR2: MDHEN and SYDVKM. The CDR3 extends over 14 amino acids. Germline trimming cut 5 bases from V and 8 bases from J; bases unmatched to any gene: 10. The CDR3 reads CASSIYGQGGGYTF. DNA for the CDR3: TGTGCCAGCAGTATCTACGGACAGGGCGGAGGCTACACCTTC.

This sequence joins TRBV7-3 and TRBJ2-1, with 10 bases aligning to TRBD2. This CDR3 has 15 residues. CDR1 is SGHTA and CDR2 is FQGTGA in the germline V gene. V lost 0 bases, J lost 9 bases, and 5 bases stayed unmatched. In DNA, the CDR3 is TGTGCCAGCAGCTTAACACTAGCGGGGCGGGGTGAGCAGTTCTTC. It codes for CASSLTLAGRGEQFF.

This CDR3 reads CASSYSDIIRPDTQYF. CDR3 nucleotides: TGTGCCAGCAGTTATTCGGACATCATCCGACCAGATACGCAGTATTTT. The chain links TRBV6-5 to TRBJ2-3; tentatively, D is TRBD1 (5 bases). CDR3 size: 16 residues. V was clipped by 3 bases and J by 4 bases, with 17 bases between them. CDR1 is MNHEY and CDR2 is SVGAGI in the germline V gene.

This rearrangement joins TRBV6-5 to TRBJ1-1, with no clear D. The V end was cut by 5 bases, the J end by 0 bases, with 13 bases between. The CDR3 length is 15 residues. CDR1 is MNHEY, CDR2 SVGAGI, per germline. Here the CDR3 reads CASSLKYPMNTEAFF. CDR3 bases: TGTGCCAGCAGTCTTAAATACCCTATGAACACTGAAGCTTTCTTT.

The chain is built from TRBV5-1 and TRBJ1-5; the D gene is possibly TRBD1 (5 bases). This CDR3 is built from 16 residues. The V gene lost 4 bases and the J gene lost 0 bases, with 14 bases spanning the gap. CDR1 and CDR2 from the germline V gene are SGHRS and YFSETQ. For the CDR3, the DNA is TGCGCCAGCAGCCCAGGACACAGCGATAGCAATCAGCCCCAGCATTTT. Amino acids: CASSPGHSDSNQPQHF. The full variable domain, in which reference TRBV5-1 and TRBJ1-5 provide the parts outside the CDR3, is KAGVTQTPRYLIKTRGQQVTLSCSPISGHRSVSWYQQTPGQGLQFLFEYFSETQRNKGNFPGRFSGRQFSNSRSEMNVSTLELGDSALYLCASSPGHSDSNQPQHFGDGTRLSIL.

This chain links TRBV7-8 with TRBJ2-1, with D perhaps TRBD1 (7 bases). The V end lost 2 bases, the J end lost 2 bases, and 13 bases lay between the germline ends. Germline CDR1 reads SGHVS; CDR2 reads FQNEAQ. The CDR3 covers 16 residues. The CDR3, as DNA: TGTGCCAGCAGCTTATATCCAGGGGGGACCTACAATGAGCAGTTCTTC. The encoded protein is CASSLYPGGTYNEQFF.

This chain links TRBV5-4 with TRBJ2-2; 11 nucleotides align to TRBD2. The CDR3 contains 15 residues. J lost 4 bases, V lost 4 bases, and 3 bases had no gene match. CDR1 and CDR2 (germline): SGHNT, YYREEE (reference sequence). CDR3 loop: CASSLTSGGTGELFF. The CDR3, as DNA: TGTGCCAGCAGCCTTACTAGCGGGGGCACCGGGGAGCTGTTTTTT.

V gene TRBV5-1 combines with J gene TRBJ2-1; TRBD2 agrees at 7 bases. Trimming cost V 0 bases and J 4 bases; bases outside gene matches: 10. From germline, CDR1 is SGHRS and CDR2 YFSETQ. The CDR3 is 17 residues long. The CDR3, as DNA: TGCGCCAGCAGCTTGGCCCGGTGGGAGGGCCGGTACAATGAGCAGTTCTTC. This translates into CASSLARWEGRYNEQFF.

CDR3 region: CASRQQGESTEAFF. The CDR3 nucleotides are TGTGCCAGCAGGCAACAGGGGGAGTCCACTGAAGCTTTCTTT. This chain uses TRBV13 with TRBJ1-1; 8 bases match TRBD1. CDR3 length equals 14 residues. J was trimmed by 4 bases and V by 6 bases; bases with no gene match: 7. Germline-derived CDR1 and CDR2 are PRHDT and FYEKMQ (reference sequence).

The gene calls are TRBV14 and TRBJ2-1; 7 bases are shared with TRBD2. Germline V gene lookup returns CDR1 SGHDN and CDR2 FVKESK. Trimming took 6 bases from V and 0 from J; bases not matched to a gene: 2. The CDR3 sequence is 14 residues long. CDR3 protein: CASRGGSSYNEQFF. The CDR3 region has the DNA TGTGCCAGCAGGGGGGGGAGCTCCTACAATGAGCAGTTCTTC.

This chain joins TRBV28 and TRBJ2-1; 12 positions agree with TRBD2. V was pared by 6 bases and J by 4 bases, with 13 bases of the junction left unmatched. The CDR3 totals 18 residues. CDR1 is MDHEN, CDR2 SYDVKM, per germline. DNA of the CDR3: TGTGCCAGCAGCACGAATCGACCTGGGACTAGCGGGTACAATGAGCAGTTCTTC. This gives the protein CASSTNRPGTSGYNEQFF.

In its sample, this clone was seen a few times. The chain is built from TRBV5-6 and TRBJ1-1, with TRBD1 identical over 10 bases. The CDR3 loop spans 12 amino acids. V shed 5 bases, J shed 11 bases, and the junction held 6 bases outside the gene matches. Germline values: CDR1 SGHDT, CDR2 YYEEEE. CDR3 DNA: TGTGCCAGCAGTGTGGGGACAGGGGCTGCTTTCTTT. It specifies CASSVGTGAAFF.

The chain links TRBV29-1 to TRBJ2-6; D may be TRBD2 (5 bases). This CDR3 comprises 19 residues. In germline, CDR1 is SQVTM, CDR2 ANQGSEA. The germline V and J ends were trimmed by 6 bases and 2 bases, with 26 bases remaining between them. The CDR3: CSVFGVGPTIFTGANVLTF. CDR3 nucleotide sequence: TGCAGCGTCTTCGGGGTAGGCCCAACCATTTTCACTGGGGCCAACGTCCTGACTTTC.

This clone came up a few times. The chain employs TRBV6-1 and TRBJ2-7; 7 bases are a match to TRBD1. The CDR3 is made up of 13 amino acids. The junction had 4 bases not matched to a gene; V was cut back by 6 bases and J by 2 bases. CDR1 is MNHNS and CDR2 is SASEGT in the germline V gene. The CDR3 loop reads CASRDRPPYEQYV. In DNA, the CDR3 is TGTGCCAGCAGGGACAGGCCCCCCTACGAGCAGTACGTC.

The chain employs TRBV9 and TRBJ2-5, with a tentative D call TRBD1 (6 bases). Germline lookup yields CDR1 SGDLS and CDR2 YYNGEE. V was clipped by 6 bases and J by 2 bases, with 20 bases between them. The CDR3 contains 16 residues. CDR3: CASKKTTTGAQETQYF. CDR3 nucleotides: TGTGCCAGCAAAAAAACCACGACAGGAGCACAAGAGACCCAGTACTTC.

V usage is TRBV7-2 and J usage is TRBJ1-1, with a possible D match to TRBD1 (5 bases). This CDR3 comprises 15 residues. Germline assignment: CDR1 SGHTA and CDR2 FQGNSA. Deletions cut 0 bases from V and 5 bases from J, with 13 bases between. The CDR3 nucleotides read TGTGCCAGCAGCTTAGCGGCAGGGCTGAGGACTGAAGCTTTCTTT. This gives the protein CASSLAAGLRTEAFF.

The chain uses TRBV5-1 and TRBJ1-5, with a tentative D call TRBD1 (5 bases). This CDR3 is built from 14 residues. V lost 3 bases to trimming and J lost 7 bases, with 14 bases between them. Germline V CDR1 and CDR2: SGHRS, YFSETQ. Here the CDR3 reads CASSSDGGRQPQHF. CDR3 in DNA: TGCGCCAGCAGCTCGGACGGGGGGAGGCAGCCCCAGCATTTT.

In this sample, this clone turned up a few times. J is TRBJ2-3 and V is TRBV6-1, with D possibly matching TRBD2 (5 bases). Looked up from germline, CDR1 is MNHNS and CDR2 is SASEGT. The ends were cut back, 1 base at V and 6 bases at J, with 14 bases in the middle. The CDR3 consists of 15 residues. CDR3 in amino acids: CASSEEAGHWDTQYF. The DNA of the CDR3 is TGTGCCAGCAGTGAAGAGGCGGGCCACTGGGATACGCAGTATTTT.

The chain recombines TRBV12-5 with TRBJ2-7; D is possibly TRBD1 (6 bases). V was cut by 2 bases and J by 6 bases, with 14 bases left in between. The CDR3 has 14 residues. CDR1 LGHNT and CDR2 FRNRAP come from the germline V gene. CDR3 residues: CASGLPGAGSEQYV. The CDR3 DNA reads as TGTGCTAGTGGTTTGCCAGGGGCGGGCTCCGAGCAGTACGTC.

The chain employs TRBV19 and TRBJ1-1; possible D gene TRBD1, 5 bases. CDR1 is LNHDA and CDR2 is SQIVND in the germline V gene (reference sequence). There are 13 residues in the CDR3. Trimming pared 7 bases from V and 3 bases from J, leaving 12 bases between. The CDR3 protein is CASNAKGDTEAFF. The DNA for the CDR3 is TGTGCCAGTAACGCCAAAGGGGACACTGAAGCTTTCTTT.

The chain combines TRBV28 with TRBJ1-1; the D is unclear. The CDR3 runs 12 residues. V was cut by 6 bases and J by 0 bases, with 5 bases left in between. Germline CDR1 and CDR2: MDHEN and SYDVKM. The chain's CDR3 is CASRDLNTEAFF. Here the CDR3 DNA reads TGTGCCAGCAGGGACTTGAACACTGAAGCTTTCTTT.

The chain has TRBV6-1 and TRBJ2-7, with 8 bases matching TRBD2. The V gene end was trimmed by 4 bases and the J gene end by 0 bases; junction bases not matched to a gene: 8. CDR1 MNHNS and CDR2 SASEGT come from the germline V gene. This CDR3 spans 16 amino acids. This CDR3 is CASSVFGLAGSYEQYV. As DNA, the CDR3 is TGTGCCAGCAGTGTGTTTGGGCTAGCGGGCTCCTACGAGCAGTACGTC.